This entry lists 24 T cell receptor beta chains sequenced from one sample in a study of early T cells in non-severe SARS-CoV-2 infection (dated by TCRdb to the early 2020s). Receptors were amplified or captured by 5' RACE. Sequenced on a NextSeq 500. In-frame beta chains were kept once TCRdb had trimmed the public reads at Q25 with fastp and called clones with MiXCR. One record per CDR3 amino acid sequence lists the most common genes and DNA. This sample comprises 30,000 or so distinct CDR3 sequences, roughly 5% of them detected only once. The ten biggest clones cover around 4.3% of the sample. The specimen sequenced was whole blood. The receptors derive from an adult who was a healthcare worker with PCR-confirmed SARS-CoV-2 infection or an uninfected control (not recorded which).

At least ten counts were recorded for this clonotype. The gene calls are TRBV18 and TRBJ2-7, with 9 bases matching TRBD2. V was pared by 2 bases and J by 0 bases, with 2 bases of the junction left unmatched. The CDR3 is made up of 15 amino acids. Germline loops: CDR1 KGHSH, CDR2 LQKENI. This chain's CDR3 is CASSPTSGLSYEQYF. CDR3 coding DNA: TGTGCCAGCTCACCAACTAGCGGGCTCTCCTACGAGCAGTACTTC.

This clonotype was seen ten or more times. The chain combines TRBV29-1 with TRBJ2-7; no definite D call. This CDR3 has 16 amino acids. V was cut by 2 bases and J by 2 bases, with 19 bases left in between. Germline loops: CDR1 SQVTM, CDR2 ANQGSEA. The CDR3 nucleotides read TGCAGCGTTGAATCGAACCCGGCCTTTATCCCCTACGAGCAGTACTTC. It codes for CSVESNPAFIPYEQYF.

This clonotype was seen many times. This chain joins TRBV4-3 and TRBJ1-2, with 9 bases fitting TRBD1. After removal of 4 bases from V and 4 bases from J, the junction contained 1 base not matched to a gene. This CDR3 spans 13 amino acids. The germline V gene encodes CDR1 LGHNA and CDR2 YSLEER. CDR3 bases: TGCGCCAGCAGCCGGGACAGGGTCTATGGCTACACCTTC. As protein: CASSRDRVYGYTF.

There are many counts of this clonotype. The V call is TRBV24-1, the J call TRBJ2-1; D may be TRBD2 (6 bases). V shed 3 bases and J shed 1 base, with 12 bases lying between them. Germline V gene data show CDR1 as KGHDR and CDR2 as SFDVKD. This CDR3 is built from 16 residues. CDR3: CATSDGILASYNEQFF. The CDR3 region has the DNA TGTGCCACCAGTGATGGGATACTAGCATCCTACAATGAGCAGTTCTTC.

This clonotype was seen only a few times. V usage is TRBV20-1 and J usage is TRBJ1-6, with 11 bases aligning to TRBD1. The CDR3 length is 17 residues. CDR1 is DFQATT, CDR2 SNEGSKA, per germline (reference sequence). The junction had 5 bases not matched to a gene; V was cut back by 0 bases and J by 4 bases. Here the CDR3 reads CSARDPGQGAYNSPLHF. For the CDR3, the DNA is TGCAGTGCTAGAGATCCCGGACAGGGGGCATATAATTCACCCCTCCACTTT.

J is TRBJ2-7 and V is TRBV10-3; D gene uncertain. Trimming cost V 0 bases and J 0 bases, with 15 bases left between them. This CDR3 is 17 amino acids long. The V gene's germline CDR1 is ENHRY and CDR2 SYGVKD. For the CDR3, the DNA is TGTGCCATCAGTGAGTCGCGTTACAGAAACCCCTCCTACGAGCAGTACTTC. Protein product: CAISESRYRNPSYEQYF.

This clonotype has a count of ten or more. CDR3 loop: CASSYTGTGNEQFF. The CDR3 region has the DNA TGTGCCAGCAGCTATACCGGGACGGGGAATGAGCAGTTCTTC. V is TRBV9 and J is TRBJ2-1; D is possibly TRBD1 or TRBD2 (5 bases each). The V gene's germline CDR1 is SGDLS and CDR2 YYNGEE. The germline V and J ends were trimmed by 4 bases and 7 bases, with 15 bases remaining between them. This CDR3 comprises 14 residues.

This clonotype has a count of ten or more. The J gene is TRBJ1-4, the V gene TRBV29-1; no definite D call. The CDR3 extends over 13 amino acids. Germline V lookup: CDR1 SQVTM, CDR2 ANQGSEA. Trimming cost V 4 bases and J 4 bases, with 10 bases left between them. CDR3 sequence reads: CSVAREFNEKLFF. In nucleotides, the CDR3 is TGCAGCGTTGCGCGGGAATTTAATGAAAAACTGTTTTTT.

This clonotype showed up many times. The chain uses TRBV6-2 or TRBV6-3 and TRBJ2-7, with D perhaps TRBD2 (6 bases). In germline, CDR1 is MNHEY, CDR2 SVGEGT. V gave up 4 bases and J gave up 0 bases, with 16 bases separating them. The CDR3 has 16 amino acids. CDR3 DNA: TGTGCCAGCAGTTCACGAAGCGGGCCTAGCTCCTACGAGCAGTACTTC. It translates to CASSSRSGPSSYEQYF.

This clonotype has at least ten counts. The chain carries TRBV4-1 and TRBJ2-7, with a weak D call TRBD2 (6 bases). CDR1 and CDR2 from the germline V gene are MGHRA and YSYEKL. V lost 0 bases and J lost 3, with 15 bases in between. The CDR3 spans 16 residues. Here the CDR3 DNA reads TGCGCCAGCAGCCAAGATCGGAGGGGAGGTAACTACGAGCAGTACTTC. Translation: CASSQDRRGGNYEQYF.

This clonotype was observed at least ten times. This rearrangement joins TRBV9 to TRBJ2-5, with 12 positions matching TRBD2. V shed 0 bases and J 4 bases; nucleotides not matched to a gene: 4. Germline CDR1 reads SGDLS; CDR2 reads YYNGEE. CDR3 length: 16 amino acids. CDR3 sequence: CASSVELAGGVETQYF. CDR3 DNA sequence: TGTGCCAGCAGCGTAGAACTAGCGGGAGGAGTAGAGACCCAGTACTTC. Based on the CDR3 plus reference TRBV9 and TRBJ2-5, the full variable domain is DSGVTQTPKHLITATGQRVTLRCSPRSGDLSVYWYQQSLDQGLQFLIQYYNGEERAKGNILERFSAQQFPDLHSELNLSSLELGDSALYFCASSVELAGGVETQYFGPGTRLLVL.

This clonotype appeared many times. This sequence joins TRBV5-1 and TRBJ2-7, with D possibly being TRBD2 (6 bases). The ends were cut back, 4 bases at V and 5 bases at J, with 13 bases in the middle. Germline V CDR1 and CDR2: SGHRS, YFSETQ. CDR3 length: 13 amino acids. For the CDR3, the DNA is TGCGCCAGCAGCCCTTCTAGCGTCAACGAGCAGTACTTC. It specifies CASSPSSVNEQYF.

Many counts were recorded for this clonotype. The chain employs TRBV20-1 and TRBJ2-1, with 9 bases matching TRBD1. In germline, CDR1 is DFQATT, CDR2 SNEGSKA (reference sequence). The CDR3 has 13 amino acids. V lost 8 bases to trimming and J lost 4 bases; unmatched junction nucleotides: 6. CDR3 residues: CSTGTGSYNEQFF. The CDR3 DNA reads TGCAGTACCGGGACAGGGTCGTACAATGAGCAGTTCTTC.

The genes are TRBV28 and TRBJ2-7; TRBD1 matches 9 bases. CDR1 MDHEN and CDR2 SYDVKM come from the germline V gene. Germline trimming cut 6 bases from V and 3 bases from J; bases unmatched to any gene: 6. The CDR3 length is 14 residues. CDR3 region: CASSSTGGFYEQYF. The CDR3 DNA reads TGTGCCAGCAGCAGTACAGGGGGCTTCTACGAGCAGTACTTC.

There are many counts of this clonotype. The genes are TRBV18 and TRBJ1-2; 9 nucleotides match TRBD1. Germline V gene sequence: CDR1 KGHSH, CDR2 LQKENI. V shed 3 bases and J 6 bases; nucleotides not matched to a gene: 5. This CDR3 contains 14 residues. In DNA form, the CDR3 reads TGTGCCAGCTCACCTGGGACAGGGAACAATGGCTACACCTTC. This encodes CASSPGTGNNGYTF.

This clonotype was detected many times. The chain is built from TRBV28 and TRBJ2-7, with a tentative D call TRBD2 (5 bases). The CDR3 is 14 amino acids. Deletions cut 2 bases from V and 3 bases from J, with 11 bases between. The germline CDR1 and CDR2 sequences are MDHEN and SYDVKM. CDR3 sequence reads: CASSLDPRDYEQYF. The CDR3 region has the DNA TGTGCCAGCAGTTTAGATCCGAGGGACTACGAGCAGTACTTC.

The gene calls are TRBV7-9 and TRBJ2-1, with 13 bases matching TRBD2. The V gene's germline CDR1 is SEHNR and CDR2 FQNEAQ (reference sequence). V lost 4 bases and J lost 4; bases outside the gene matches: 4. The CDR3 loop spans 16 amino acids. For the CDR3, the DNA is TGTGCCAGCAGCTCCAGACTAGCGGGAGGTTACAATGAGCAGTTCTTC. It specifies CASSSRLAGGYNEQFF.

This clonotype was found many times. This chain connects TRBV7-9 to TRBJ2-7; TRBD1 matches at 7 bases. The CDR3 is made up of 16 amino acids. Losses at the gene ends were 1 base for V and 4 bases for J; bases not matched to a gene: 10. Germline V gene data show CDR1 as SEHNR and CDR2 as FQNEAQ (reference sequence). The CDR3 nucleotides are TGTGCCAGCAGCTTAGGCCTCCGGAAGGGGGCATACGAGCAGTACTTC. Amino acid sequence: CASSLGLRKGAYEQYF.

Ten or more counts support this clonotype. The CDR3 sequence is CASSSTYEQYF. CDR3 DNA sequence: TGTGCCAGCAGCTCGACCTACGAGCAGTACTTC. The V call is TRBV11-2, the J call TRBJ2-7; D ambiguous. Trimming pared 4 bases from V and 2 bases from J, leaving 3 bases between. The CDR3 runs 11 residues. Germline lookup yields CDR1 SGHAT and CDR2 FQNNGV. The full variable domain, its missing parts supplied by reference TRBV11-2 and TRBJ2-7, is EAGVAQSPRYKIIEKRQSVAFWCNPISGHATLYWYQQILGQGPKLLIQFQNNGVVDDSQLPKDRFSAERLKGVDSTLKIQPAKLEDSAVYLCASSSTYEQYFGPGTRLTVT.

Only a few counts were recorded for this clonotype. This chain links TRBV7-7 with TRBJ2-7, with D possibly TRBD1 on 6 matching bases. Germline V gene data show CDR1 as SSHAT and CDR2 as FNYEAQ (reference sequence). This CDR3 has 15 residues. V dropped 1 base and J dropped 3 bases, with 13 bases sitting between them. In DNA form, the CDR3 reads TGTGCCAGCAGCTTAGGAGGGCAGGGGAACTACGAGCAGTACTTC. Its protein is CASSLGGQGNYEQYF.

This clonotype showed up many times. This chain connects TRBV7-2 to TRBJ1-1; no clear D gene. Germline CDR1 and CDR2: SGHTA and FQGNSA. This CDR3 region has 14 residues. V lost 0 bases and J 2 bases, leaving 7 bases between the germline ends. This CDR3 reads CASSLARLNTEAFF. The CDR3 nucleotides read TGTGCCAGCAGCTTAGCGAGGCTTAACACTGAAGCTTTCTTT.

This clonotype was picked up many times. The V call is TRBV7-9, the J call TRBJ2-7; a weak D match, TRBD2 (6 bases). Per the germline V gene, CDR1 is SEHNR and CDR2 is FQNEAQ (reference sequence). The V end was cut by 4 bases, the J end by 5 bases, with 18 bases between. The CDR3 is made up of 15 amino acids. CDR3 in amino acids: CASSWAEGPLDEQYF. CDR3 DNA sequence: TGTGCCAGCAGCTGGGCGGAGGGACCTCTCGACGAGCAGTACTTC. The full variable domain, rest sourced from reference TRBV7-9 and TRBJ2-7, is DTGVSQNPRHKITKRGQNVTFRCDPISEHNRLYWYRQTLGQGPEFLTYFQNEAQLEKSRLLSDRFSAERPKGSFSTLEIQRTEQGDSAMYLCASSWAEGPLDEQYFGPGTRLTVT.

This clonotype appeared a few times. The chain combines TRBV6-5 with TRBJ2-3, with 8 bases that match TRBD1. Looked up from germline, CDR1 is MNHEY and CDR2 is SVGAGI. Germline trimming cut 0 bases from V and 6 bases from J; bases unmatched to any gene: 5. This CDR3 is built from 15 residues. CDR3 DNA: TGTGCCAGCAGTTACTCTTTCGACAGGGGCGATACGCAGTATTTT. It codes for CASSYSFDRGDTQYF.

This clonotype was seen repeatedly, ten times or more. The CDR3, as DNA: TGTGCCAGCAGTGCCCCCCGGGGGCGGCCTAACTATGGCTACACCTTC. This codes for CASSAPRGRPNYGYTF. The V gene is TRBV12-3 or TRBV12-4, the J gene TRBJ1-2; maybe TRBD1 (6 bases). The CDR3 length is 16 residues. Trimming pared 5 bases from V and 0 bases from J, leaving 16 bases between.